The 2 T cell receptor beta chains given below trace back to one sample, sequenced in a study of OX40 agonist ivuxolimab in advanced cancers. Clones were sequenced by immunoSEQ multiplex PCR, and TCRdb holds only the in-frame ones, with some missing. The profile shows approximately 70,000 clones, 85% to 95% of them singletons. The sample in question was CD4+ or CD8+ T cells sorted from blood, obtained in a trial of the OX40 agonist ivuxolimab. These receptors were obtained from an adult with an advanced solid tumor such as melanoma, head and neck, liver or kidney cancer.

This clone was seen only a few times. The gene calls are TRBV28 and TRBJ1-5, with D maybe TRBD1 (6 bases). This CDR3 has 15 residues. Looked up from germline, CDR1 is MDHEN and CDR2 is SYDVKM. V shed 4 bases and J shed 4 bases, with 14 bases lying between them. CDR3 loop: CASSYAGAGNQPQHF. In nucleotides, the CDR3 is TGTGCCAGCAGTTATGCAGGGGCCGGGAATCAGCCCCAGCATTTT.

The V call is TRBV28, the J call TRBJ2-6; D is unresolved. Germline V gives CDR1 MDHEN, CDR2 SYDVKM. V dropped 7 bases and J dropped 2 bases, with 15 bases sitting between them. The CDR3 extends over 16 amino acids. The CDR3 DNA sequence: TGTGCCAGCACCAGGAGCAACCGCCCTGGGGCCAACGTCCTGACTTTC. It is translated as CASTRSNRPGANVLTF.